The 7 T cell receptor beta chains presented below share a single source sample, sequenced in a study of immune heterogeneity within non-small cell lung tumors. Amplification of TCR beta CDR3 was performed by multiplex PCR with 32 V and 13 J primers. TCRdb re-derived calls from the multiplex PCR reads in MiXCR, one entry per CDR3 protein. The sample comprises over 12,000 distinct CDR3 sequences, around 28% of which are singletons, and roughly 5.4% rests with the top ten. Genomic DNA from bulk tumor acted as the template, and about 570 ng was loaded per sample. Multiple biopsies spaced far apart were taken from each primary tumor during surgery. Curative surgery was undertaken by patients, who had untreated, newly diagnosed non-small cell lung cancer. The sequenced sample consisted of lung tumor tissue. The source of these receptors is a man aged 40-49 years with non-small cell lung cancer.

This clonotype was detected only a few times. This chain uses TRBV6-4 with TRBJ1-5, with no clear D. This CDR3 is 13 amino acids long. V shed 3 bases and J shed 0 bases, with 3 bases lying between them. Germline V CDR1 and CDR2: MRHNA, SNTAGT. This CDR3 is CASSEASNQPQHF. CDR3 coding DNA: TGTGCCAGCAGTGAAGCTAGCAATCAGCCCCAGCATTTT.

This clonotype was seen at least ten times. The chain employs TRBV19 and TRBJ1-2; TRBD1 matches 9 bases. The length of the CDR3 is 13 residues. After removal of 6 bases from V and 6 bases from J, the junction contained 5 bases not matched to a gene. Germline V gene lookup returns CDR1 LNHDA and CDR2 SQIVND (reference sequence). The CDR3 loop is CASRNTGGDGYTF. CDR3 sequence (DNA): TGTGCCAGTAGGAATACAGGGGGCGATGGCTACACCTTC.

The J gene is TRBJ1-5, the V gene TRBV7-2; D not resolved. V lost 0 bases to trimming and J lost 7 bases, with 13 bases between them. CDR1 and CDR2 from the germline V gene are SGHTA and FQGNSA. CDR3 size: 15 residues. CDR3 protein: CASSLARANGQPQHF. CDR3 in DNA: TGTGCCAGCAGCTTAGCTAGGGCGAACGGACAGCCCCAGCATTTT.

By its share, this clonotype is large (0.1 to 1%). The chain has TRBV7-9 and TRBJ1-3; 7 nucleotides align to TRBD1. CDR3 length equals 16 residues. The germline V gene has CDR1 SEHNR and CDR2 FQNEAQ (reference sequence). J was trimmed by 4 bases and V by 3 bases; bases with no gene match: 9. DNA for the CDR3: TGTGCCAGCAGCTTCCTGAAGGGGGCATCCGGAAACACCATATATTTT. It yields the protein CASSFLKGASGNTIYF.

This clonotype counts as medium-sized. The chain carries TRBV6-1 and TRBJ1-2; no clear D gene. The CDR3 is 13 residues long. The germline gives CDR1 MNHNS, CDR2 SASEGT. V lost 4 bases to trimming and J lost 0 bases, with 6 bases between them. The chain's CDR3 is CASSGASNYGYTF. The DNA of the CDR3 is TGTGCCAGCAGTGGGGCTTCTAACTATGGCTACACCTTC.

This sequence joins TRBV5-4 and TRBJ2-1; 12 nucleotides match TRBD2. CDR3 size: 16 residues. V dropped 0 bases and J dropped 6; count of bases not matched to a gene: 4. Germline CDR1 is SGHNT and CDR2 is YYREEE (reference sequence). In DNA, the CDR3 is TGTGCCAGCAGCTTGGGACCGGGACTAGCGGGCAATGAGCAGTTCTTC. It encodes CASSLGPGLAGNEQFF.

This clonotype is medium-sized in the sample. Written as DNA, the CDR3 is TGTGCCAGCACCGACCGACTAGCGGGAGCAGATACGCAGTATTTT. Translated: CASTDRLAGADTQYF. V gene TRBV6-2 or TRBV6-3 combines with J gene TRBJ2-3; 12 bases are a match to TRBD2. The V and J ends lost 7 bases and 4 bases, in that order; junction bases with no gene match: 6. The germline V gene has CDR1 MNHEY and CDR2 SVGEGT. CDR3 length: 15 amino acids.